The sequence of this T cell receptor (beta chain) was determined in a study of T cells after yellow fever vaccination (dated by TCRdb to about 2019). Study-wide context: The SMART-Seq v4 Ultra Low Input RNA kit was used to prepare libraries from fractions with low cell numbers. Two healthy male donors, one aged 18 to 30 and one aged 30 to 40 years, made up the cohort. To track T-cell clones before and after primary and booster YFV17D yellow fever vaccination, bulk TCR alpha and beta repertoires were sequenced longitudinally. Blood was collected at multiple timepoints before and after primary and secondary immunization, and bulk PBMC replicates and cell subsets were isolated.

The research as a whole found: A small share of clonotypes occurred in both CD4 and CD8 compartments, likely arising from convergent recombination. Compared with the primary T-cell response, the secondary T-cell response was weaker but faster, peaking on day 5 rather than day 15. Because the study included only a couple of donors, the extent to which the findings can be generalized is limited. After the booster, most clones that had expanded after primary vaccination were detected again (around 96% of CD4 and around nine tenths of CD8), suggesting broad maintenance of memory. FACS-sorted repertoires could contain abundant contaminating clonotypes from the bulk population, so computational filtering was required.

There are a few counts of this clonotype. Its antigen is still unknown. The input lacks base qualities; no much larger clone sits a single base away. Taken with the paper, the label for treatment or condition translates to: live attenuated yellow fever vaccine strain. At each blood-draw timepoint, two biological replicates of bulk PBMCs were collected. A standard Ficoll-Paque protocol was used to isolate PBMCs from peripheral blood. RNA was extracted with TriZol from bulk PBMCs, CD4 and CD8 fractions, and dextramer-positive and dextramer-negative fractions. TCR cDNA was synthesized by 5'RACE template switching, through which a universal primer site and unique molecular identifiers were introduced. Priming for cDNA synthesis came from both the TCR alpha and TCR beta constant segments. Library amplification involved two PCR steps, and the second step added sample barcodes and sequencing adapters. Sequencing of libraries was done on Illumina HiSeq 2500 (2x100 bp) or NovaSeq (2x150 bp). Concerning the study's data processing: Demultiplexing of reads and collapsing into UMI consensus sequences were performed with MIGEC, and V(D)J alignment was carried out with MiXCR. Vaccine-responding clonotypes were defined with edgeR using replicate PBMC samples, requiring FDR below 0.01 and a log2 fold change above 5 up to day 15. CD4 or CD8 identity was assigned to each bulk clonotype according to whether the clonotype was present at higher abundance in the sequenced CD4 repertoire or the sequenced CD8 repertoire. Using fastp trimming at Q25 and MiXCR clonotype assembly, TCRdb reanalyzed the public sequencing data and kept in-frame beta chains. Each entry is one CDR3 protein sequence, shown with its most common DNA and genes. TCRdb's processing, not the authors' own work, is the source of the V and J calls. The sample table records 320,000 or so distinct CDR3 sequences; around 8.1% of these occur just once. 17% of the sample belongs to the ten largest clones.

Trimming takes 2 bases from V and 6 bases from J, and the germline ends sit 12 bases apart. The CDR3 spans 14 residues, from the cysteine through the phenylalanine. CDR3 DNA is the only sequence kept; it has 42 bases, read in frame from the first base. CDR1 SGHTA and CDR2 FQGNSA are derived from the germline V gene. The material was PBMCs, obtained about 41 days after the first yellow fever vaccination. The chain was built from TRBV7-2 and TRBJ2-3, with TRBD1 perhaps the D gene, on 7 matching bases. The clonotype was recovered from a man aged 18-30 years who received the YFV17D yellow fever vaccine. In nucleotides, the sequence is TGTGCCAGCAGCTTATCAGGGGGACTCGATACGCAGTATTTT. This encodes CASSLSGGLDTQYF.